This TCR beta chain stems from a study of radiation and T cells in renal cell carcinoma. Study-wide context: Nephrectomy followed 15 Gy stereotactic body radiation by 4 weeks.

Germline assignment: CDR1 SGHRS and CDR2 YFSETQ. There are 13 residues in the CDR3. J lost 3 bases, V lost 7 bases, and 6 bases had no gene match. Time point noted: blood 2 weeks post-SBRT. Treatment: 15 Gy SBRT to primary tumor, nephrectomy 4 weeks later. Radiation-treated patients gave blood at baseline, week 2 and week 4. Profiled with immunoSEQ multiplex PCR; TCRdb holds only in-frame clones, not every one. The table lists around 130,000 clones, approximately 80% of them singletons. Notes on this clone: Its antigen is unidentified.

General study results and limits: Without pretreatment biopsies, baseline tumor clonotype presence was undetermined. In blood, top tumor clones expanded by 2 weeks, shrinking by 4.

The sample in question was blood, obtained from a patient whose treatment included radiotherapy and nephrectomy. The rearrangement links TRBV5-1 to TRBJ1-1; TRBD1 matches 7 bases. This receptor was obtained from a woman aged 60-75 years with renal cell carcinoma. The CDR3 region is CASGQAWDTEAFF. The DNA of the CDR3 is TGCGCCAGCGGACAGGCTTGGGACACTGAAGCTTTCTTT.